This T cell receptor (beta chain) was captured by sequencing in a study of T cell responses to AZD1222 COVID-19 vaccine. Repertoires were generated with immunoSEQ multiplex PCR, while TCRdb's copy carries only in-frame clones and drops some. The table records 150,000 to 200,000 clones, 87% of them present only once. This clone showed up just once. Its antigen remains unknown. Study-wide results and limits: None of the repertoires were sampled until the peak T cell response had passed.

Germline lookup yields CDR1 SGHRS and CDR2 YFSETQ. The CDR3 is made up of 15 amino acids. Trimming removed 4 bases from V and 1 base from J, with 11 bases in between. The sequence was collected from an adult in good health. V is TRBV5-1 and J is TRBJ2-2; the D is unclear. The sequences come from peripheral blood, collected on day 0 of MenACWY control vaccination. CDR3 sequence: CASSESTGNTGELFF. CDR3 sequence (DNA): TGCGCCAGCAGCGAGTCGACTGGGAACACCGGGGAGCTGTTTTTT.